The rows below give T cell receptor beta chains drawn from one sample of a study of shared clonotypes between healthy human individuals. Measured with immunoSEQ multiplex PCR; TCRdb has only the in-frame clones, and not every one. The sample lists some 2,000,000 clones, 95% seen once, with roughly 0.13% in the top ten. The specimen sequenced was naive CD4+ T cells sorted from blood. The receptors come from a man aged 18 to 30 in good health. CDR3s include the opening cysteine and the closing phenylalanine or tryptophan. The order of the fields is J gene, V gene, clone size, CDR3 length, D gene, CDR3 DNA, CDR3 protein. D genes are given only for firm matches. Clone size is shown for a subset of rows, as once, few, many or a class of expanded clone.

j_call: TRBJ2-7; v_call: TRBV7-8; clone_size: NA; cdr3_length: 14; d_call: TRBD1; cdr3_nt: TGTGCCAGCAGCTCCGGGACAGGGGCACACGAGCAGTACTTC; cdr3_aa: CASSSGTGAHEQYF
j_call: TRBJ2-4; v_call: TRBV4-2; clone_size: NA; cdr3_length: 15; d_call: TRBD1; cdr3_nt: TGTGCCAGCAGCCAAGTGGGGACAGGGCCTCTCATTCAGTACTTC; cdr3_aa: CASSQVGTGPLIQYF
j_call: TRBJ1-5; v_call: TRBV6-6; clone_size: once; cdr3_length: 14; d_call: TRBD1; cdr3_nt: TGTGCCAGCAGGCGACAGGGGGCGGGTCAGCCCCAGCATTTT; cdr3_aa: CASRRQGAGQPQHF
j_call: TRBJ1-1; v_call: TRBV6-6; clone_size: NA; cdr3_length: 16; d_call: TRBD1; cdr3_nt: TGTGCCAGCAGTTACCCCCAGGGGGGGAAACCCAATGAAGCTTTCTTT; cdr3_aa: CASSYPQGGKPNEAFF
j_call: TRBJ2-1; v_call: TRBV7-9; clone_size: NA; cdr3_length: 13; d_call: NA; cdr3_nt: TGTGCCAGCAGCTATTTAGCGACCAATGAGCAGTTCTTC; cdr3_aa: CASSYLATNEQFF
j_call: TRBJ1-2; v_call: TRBV5-4; clone_size: NA; cdr3_length: 16; d_call: NA; cdr3_nt: TGTGCCAGCAGCTTGGCCGGGGGTCAGGCAGGCTCTGGCTACACCTTC; cdr3_aa: CASSLAGGQAGSGYTF
j_call: TRBJ1-2; v_call: TRBV28; clone_size: NA; cdr3_length: 15; d_call: NA; cdr3_nt: TGTGCCAGCAGTTCGGACAAGAGAGCTAACTATGGCTACACCTTC; cdr3_aa: CASSSDKRANYGYTF
j_call: TRBJ1-2; v_call: TRBV5-3; clone_size: NA; cdr3_length: 18; d_call: TRBD1; cdr3_nt: TGTGCCAGAAGCACCACCGGGACAGGGTTGCGCAATTCGGAGGGCTACACCTTC; cdr3_aa: CARSTTGTGLRNSEGYTF
j_call: TRBJ2-7; v_call: TRBV5-1; clone_size: NA; cdr3_length: 13; d_call: NA; cdr3_nt: TGCGCCAGCAGCTCCCAGGGGACCAGCGAGCAGTACTTC; cdr3_aa: CASSSQGTSEQYF
j_call: TRBJ1-5; v_call: TRBV6-1; clone_size: NA; cdr3_length: 14; d_call: NA; cdr3_nt: TGTGCCAGCAGTGGGGGCCCCGGGCTCCAGCCCCAGCATTTT; cdr3_aa: CASSGGPGLQPQHF
j_call: TRBJ1-6; v_call: TRBV5-6; clone_size: few; cdr3_length: 14; d_call: NA; cdr3_nt: TGTGCCAGCAGCCTGAGCTCCTATAATTCACCCCTCCACTTT; cdr3_aa: CASSLSSYNSPLHF
j_call: TRBJ2-2; v_call: TRBV5-4; clone_size: NA; cdr3_length: 17; d_call: NA; cdr3_nt: TGTGCCAGCAGCTCGCGTGGGGGGACGTTAAACACCGGGGAGCTGTTTTTT; cdr3_aa: CASSSRGGTLNTGELFF
j_call: TRBJ1-6; v_call: TRBV5-4; clone_size: NA; cdr3_length: 16; d_call: TRBD1; cdr3_nt: TGTGCCAGCAGCTGGGGGAGGGGACAGGGTTTTACACCCCTCCACTTT; cdr3_aa: CASSWGRGQGFTPLHF
j_call: TRBJ1-2; v_call: TRBV5-1; clone_size: NA; cdr3_length: 16; d_call: TRBD1; cdr3_nt: TGCGCCAGCAGCTTGGCGCCCGGGGGACAGTGGGATGGCTACACCTTC; cdr3_aa: CASSLAPGGQWDGYTF
j_call: TRBJ1-1; v_call: TRBV16; clone_size: few; cdr3_length: 13; d_call: NA; cdr3_nt: TGTGCCAGCAGGGCAACGGTGCTGGCGGTAGCTTTCTTT; cdr3_aa: CASRATVLAVAFF
j_call: TRBJ2-7; v_call: TRBV27; clone_size: NA; cdr3_length: 15; d_call: NA; cdr3_nt: TGTGCCAGCAGTTTCGGTGGGGTCGGAGCCTACGAGCAGTACTTC; cdr3_aa: CASSFGGVGAYEQYF
j_call: TRBJ1-6; v_call: TRBV6-5; clone_size: NA; cdr3_length: 12; d_call: NA; cdr3_nt: TGTGCCAGCAGTTACTCAGATTCACCCCTCCACTTT; cdr3_aa: CASSYSDSPLHF
j_call: TRBJ2-1; v_call: TRBV5-1; clone_size: NA; cdr3_length: 16; d_call: TRBD2; cdr3_nt: TGCGCCAGCAGCTTGGTTAGCGGGGCCCGAGGGGGTGAGCAGTTCTTC; cdr3_aa: CASSLVSGARGGEQFF
j_call: TRBJ2-1; v_call: TRBV28; clone_size: NA; cdr3_length: 17; d_call: TRBD2; cdr3_nt: TGTGCCAGCAGTTTATGGACGGCGGGGGACCTCAACAATGAGCAGTTCTTC; cdr3_aa: CASSLWTAGDLNNEQFF
j_call: TRBJ1-6; v_call: TRBV2; clone_size: NA; cdr3_length: 14; d_call: NA; cdr3_nt: TGTGCCAGCAGAAAGGAGGGTAAGGATTCACCCCTCCACTTT; cdr3_aa: CASRKEGKDSPLHF
j_call: TRBJ2-7; v_call: TRBV15; clone_size: NA; cdr3_length: 19; d_call: TRBD1; cdr3_nt: TGTGCCACCAGCAGAGACCCGGGACAGGGGTGGCCTAGCTCCTACGAGCAGTACTTC; cdr3_aa: CATSRDPGQGWPSSYEQYF
j_call: TRBJ2-5; v_call: TRBV7-9; clone_size: NA; cdr3_length: 16; d_call: TRBD1; cdr3_nt: TGTGCCAGCAGCTTAGCTCGTGACAGGGGGCGAGAGACCCAGTACTTC; cdr3_aa: CASSLARDRGRETQYF
j_call: TRBJ2-1; v_call: TRBV6-1; clone_size: NA; cdr3_length: 15; d_call: TRBD1; cdr3_nt: TGTGCCAGCATAAAACCGGGACAGGGGGTTCGTGAGCAGTTCTTC; cdr3_aa: CASIKPGQGVREQFF
j_call: TRBJ2-5; v_call: TRBV7-8; clone_size: NA; cdr3_length: 11; d_call: NA; cdr3_nt: TGTGCCAGCAGCTTCCTTGAGACCCAGTACTTC; cdr3_aa: CASSFLETQYF
j_call: TRBJ2-7; v_call: TRBV7-2; clone_size: NA; cdr3_length: 16; d_call: TRBD1; cdr3_nt: TGTGCCAGCAGCTCTCCCGAAAGGACAGGGATTTTGGAGCAGTACTTC; cdr3_aa: CASSSPERTGILEQYF
j_call: TRBJ1-1; v_call: TRBV11-2; clone_size: once; cdr3_length: 15; d_call: TRBD1; cdr3_nt: TGTGCCAGCAGCCCCAGACAGGGGGCAGGCACTGAAGCTTTCTTT; cdr3_aa: CASSPRQGAGTEAFF
j_call: TRBJ2-1; v_call: TRBV6-6; clone_size: NA; cdr3_length: 14; d_call: TRBD2; cdr3_nt: TGTGCCAGCAATCGGGAGGACCGTAACAATGAGCAGTTCTTC; cdr3_aa: CASNREDRNNEQFF
j_call: TRBJ2-7; v_call: TRBV11-2; clone_size: NA; cdr3_length: 14; d_call: NA; cdr3_nt: TGTGCCAGCAGCCTCATACGGAACTCCTACGAGCAGTACTTC; cdr3_aa: CASSLIRNSYEQYF
j_call: TRBJ2-2; v_call: TRBV18; clone_size: NA; cdr3_length: 18; d_call: TRBD1; cdr3_nt: TGTGCCAGCTCACCCACGAAGACAGGGGGCCATAACACCGGGGAGCTGTTTTTT; cdr3_aa: CASSPTKTGGHNTGELFF
j_call: TRBJ2-3; v_call: TRBV30; clone_size: NA; cdr3_length: 13; d_call: TRBD2; cdr3_nt: TGTGCCTGCTCTAGCGGGAAAGTTGATACGCAGTATTTT; cdr3_aa: CACSSGKVDTQYF
j_call: TRBJ2-7; v_call: TRBV19; clone_size: NA; cdr3_length: 11; d_call: NA; cdr3_nt: TGTGCCAGTAGTGGGGCCTACGAGCAGTACTTC; cdr3_aa: CASSGAYEQYF
j_call: TRBJ1-2; v_call: TRBV6-1; clone_size: NA; cdr3_length: 13; d_call: NA; cdr3_nt: TGTGCCAGCAACCAGGGAGAGATATATGGCTACACCTTC; cdr3_aa: CASNQGEIYGYTF
j_call: TRBJ2-3; v_call: TRBV4-3; clone_size: NA; cdr3_length: 15; d_call: NA; cdr3_nt: TGCGCCAGCAGCCAAGACTGGACGGGAGCAGATACGCAGTATTTT; cdr3_aa: CASSQDWTGADTQYF
j_call: TRBJ2-7; v_call: TRBV13; clone_size: NA; cdr3_length: 14; d_call: NA; cdr3_nt: TGTGCCAGCAGCTTTCGACTAGACTCCTACGAGCAGTACTTC; cdr3_aa: CASSFRLDSYEQYF
j_call: TRBJ1-6; v_call: TRBV5-6; clone_size: NA; cdr3_length: 16; d_call: NA; cdr3_nt: TGTGCCAGCAGCTTGGAGGAAAGCTCCTATAATTCACCCCTCCACTTT; cdr3_aa: CASSLEESSYNSPLHF
j_call: TRBJ1-5; v_call: TRBV7-9; clone_size: NA; cdr3_length: 14; d_call: NA; cdr3_nt: TGTGCCAGCAGCTCGTCCGGGAACAATCAGCCCCAGCATTTT; cdr3_aa: CASSSSGNNQPQHF
j_call: TRBJ2-7; v_call: TRBV28; clone_size: NA; cdr3_length: 15; d_call: TRBD2; cdr3_nt: TGTGCCAGCACCCCGCCGGGACTAGACTCCTACGAGCAGTACTTC; cdr3_aa: CASTPPGLDSYEQYF
j_call: TRBJ2-3; v_call: TRBV10-3; clone_size: NA; cdr3_length: 15; d_call: NA; cdr3_nt: TGTGCCATCAGTGAGTCAGGACAGCCCACAGATACGCAGTATTTT; cdr3_aa: CAISESGQPTDTQYF
j_call: TRBJ2-1; v_call: TRBV11-2; clone_size: once; cdr3_length: 13; d_call: NA; cdr3_nt: TGTGCCAGCAGCTTAGCTGGGGGGAATGAGCAGTTCTTC; cdr3_aa: CASSLAGGNEQFF
j_call: TRBJ2-7; v_call: TRBV6-5; clone_size: NA; cdr3_length: 16; d_call: TRBD1; cdr3_nt: TGTGCCAGCAGTTACCCCTCGGGACAGGGGATCGGAGAGCAGTACTTC; cdr3_aa: CASSYPSGQGIGEQYF
j_call: TRBJ2-7; v_call: TRBV9; clone_size: NA; cdr3_length: 16; d_call: TRBD1; cdr3_nt: TGTGCCAGCAGCGCTCCCGGGACAGGGAGCTCCTACGAGCAGTACTTC; cdr3_aa: CASSAPGTGSSYEQYF
j_call: TRBJ1-5; v_call: TRBV7-2; clone_size: NA; cdr3_length: 13; d_call: NA; cdr3_nt: TGTGCCAGCAGCTTCTTTAGCAATCAGCCCCAGCATTTT; cdr3_aa: CASSFFSNQPQHF
j_call: TRBJ1-1; v_call: TRBV10-1; clone_size: NA; cdr3_length: 16; d_call: NA; cdr3_nt: TGCGCCAGCAGTGAGTCGCGCCCAGGGACGGACACTGAAGCTTTCTTT; cdr3_aa: CASSESRPGTDTEAFF
j_call: TRBJ2-1; v_call: TRBV10-3; clone_size: NA; cdr3_length: 20; d_call: TRBD2; cdr3_nt: TGTGCCATCAGTGAGTCGACTGGGGGAGCTAGCGGGAGTATCTACAATGAGCAGTTCTTC; cdr3_aa: CAISESTGGASGSIYNEQFF
j_call: TRBJ2-5; v_call: TRBV9; clone_size: NA; cdr3_length: 16; d_call: TRBD2; cdr3_nt: TGTGCCAGCAGCGCCCCTAGCGGGGGGAAAAGAGAAACCCAGTACTTC; cdr3_aa: CASSAPSGGKRETQYF
j_call: TRBJ2-7; v_call: TRBV28; clone_size: NA; cdr3_length: 14; d_call: TRBD1; cdr3_nt: TGTGCCAGCAGTTCCGCCGGGACAGGCTACGAGCAGTACTTC; cdr3_aa: CASSSAGTGYEQYF
j_call: TRBJ1-2; v_call: TRBV30; clone_size: NA; cdr3_length: 15; d_call: NA; cdr3_nt: TGTGCCTGGAGTGTAGGGCCGAAGAGGAACTATGGCTACACCTTC; cdr3_aa: CAWSVGPKRNYGYTF
j_call: TRBJ2-4; v_call: TRBV7-2; clone_size: NA; cdr3_length: 12; d_call: NA; cdr3_nt: TGTGCCAGCAGCCCCGGGGGAAACATTCAGTACTTC; cdr3_aa: CASSPGGNIQYF
j_call: TRBJ2-3; v_call: TRBV5-6; clone_size: NA; cdr3_length: 13; d_call: NA; cdr3_nt: TGTGCCAGCAGCTTAGGGGGCACAGATACGCAGTATTTT; cdr3_aa: CASSLGGTDTQYF
j_call: TRBJ1-1; v_call: TRBV10-2; clone_size: NA; cdr3_length: 15; d_call: TRBD1; cdr3_nt: TGCGCCAGCAGGGACCGGGACAGACTGAACACTGAAGCTTTCTTT; cdr3_aa: CASRDRDRLNTEAFF
j_call: TRBJ1-1; v_call: TRBV10-1; clone_size: NA; cdr3_length: 15; d_call: TRBD1; cdr3_nt: TGCGCCAGCAGCACCGGGACAGGGGGCAGGACTGAAGCTTTCTTT; cdr3_aa: CASSTGTGGRTEAFF
j_call: TRBJ1-1; v_call: TRBV2; clone_size: once; cdr3_length: 13; d_call: TRBD1; cdr3_nt: TGTGCCGGCGGACAGGGCCGATCCACTGAAGCTTTCTTT; cdr3_aa: CAGGQGRSTEAFF
j_call: TRBJ1-5; v_call: TRBV30; clone_size: NA; cdr3_length: 13; d_call: NA; cdr3_nt: TGTGCCTGGAGTTATAGACAGGATCAGCCCCAGCATTTT; cdr3_aa: CAWSYRQDQPQHF
j_call: TRBJ2-5; v_call: TRBV5-5; clone_size: NA; cdr3_length: 14; d_call: NA; cdr3_nt: TGTGCCAGCAGCCGCATGGGGGTCCAAGAGACCCAGTACTTC; cdr3_aa: CASSRMGVQETQYF
j_call: TRBJ2-2; v_call: TRBV11-2; clone_size: once; cdr3_length: 16; d_call: NA; cdr3_nt: TGTGCCAGCAGCTTTTCAAGGGGATCGGACACCGGGGAGCTGTTTTTT; cdr3_aa: CASSFSRGSDTGELFF
j_call: TRBJ2-7; v_call: TRBV10-3; clone_size: NA; cdr3_length: 13; d_call: TRBD2; cdr3_nt: TGTGCCATTTCGACTAGCGGGGGCTACGAGCAGTACTTC; cdr3_aa: CAISTSGGYEQYF
j_call: TRBJ1-2; v_call: TRBV7-9; clone_size: NA; cdr3_length: 15; d_call: NA; cdr3_nt: TGTGCCAGCAGCTTAGATACAGGGACTTACTATGGCTACACCTTC; cdr3_aa: CASSLDTGTYYGYTF
j_call: TRBJ2-7; v_call: TRBV4-1; clone_size: NA; cdr3_length: 16; d_call: TRBD1; cdr3_nt: TGCGCCAGCAGCCAATCGGGACAGACTATTCCCTACGAGCAGTACTTC; cdr3_aa: CASSQSGQTIPYEQYF